The text below deals with one T cell receptor (beta chain). Trimming shortened V by 5 bases and J by 2 bases, and 12 bases separated the two germline ends. The germline CDR1 and CDR2 sequences are SQVTM and ANQGSEA. The CDR3 sequence is 13 residues long. Measured with immunoSEQ multiplex PCR; TCRdb has only the in-frame clones, and not every one. The sample contains roughly 180,000 clones, about 90% of which appear only once. This entry belongs to a study of blood T cell repertoires in COVID-19. The wider study: Sites in the United States, Italy and Spain provided acute and convalescent COVID-19 samples.

The receptor's source is a man between 65 and 85 years old with active or convalescent COVID-19. The rearrangement uses TRBV29-1 and TRBJ1-2; no reliable D call. The material sequenced was peripheral blood. CDR3 region: CSVMREGNYGYTF. The CDR3 DNA reads TGCAGCGTTATGCGGGAAGGGAACTATGGCTACACCTTC. The full variable domain, its missing parts supplied by reference TRBV29-1 and TRBJ1-2, is SAVISQKPSRDICQRGTSLTIQCQVDSQVTMMFWYRQQPGQSLTLIATANQGSEATYESGFVIDKFPISRPNLTFSTLTVSNMSPEDSSIYLCSVMREGNYGYTFGSGTRLTVV.